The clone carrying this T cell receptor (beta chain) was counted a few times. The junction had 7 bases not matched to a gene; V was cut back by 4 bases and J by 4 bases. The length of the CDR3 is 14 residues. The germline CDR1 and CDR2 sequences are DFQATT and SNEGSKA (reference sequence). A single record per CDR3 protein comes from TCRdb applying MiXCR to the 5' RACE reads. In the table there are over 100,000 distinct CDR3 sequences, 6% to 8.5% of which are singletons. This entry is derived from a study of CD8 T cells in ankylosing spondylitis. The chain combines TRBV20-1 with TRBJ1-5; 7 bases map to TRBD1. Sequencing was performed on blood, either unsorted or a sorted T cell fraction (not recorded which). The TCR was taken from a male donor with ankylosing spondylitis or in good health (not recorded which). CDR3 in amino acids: CSATTGALNQPQHF. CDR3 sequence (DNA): TGCAGTGCTACCACAGGGGCCCTAAATCAGCCCCAGCATTTT.